This is a list of T cell receptor beta chains from one sample in a study of T cells in localized non-small cell lung cancer. Profiled with immunoSEQ multiplex PCR; TCRdb holds only in-frame clones, not every one. The sample gives 55,000 to 65,000 clones, 80% to 90% of which show up once; about 20% is in the top ten. The sample consisted of peripheral blood, taken before any cancer treatment. The receptors stem from a man between 35 and 75 years old with stage I squamous cell lung carcinoma. CDR3s include the opening cysteine and the closing phenylalanine or tryptophan. Fields, in order: clone size, V gene, J gene, D gene, CDR3 protein, CDR3 DNA. D genes are given only for firm matches. Clone size, where shown, is once, few, many, or a class for clones that have expanded.

size: NA
V: TRBV30
J: TRBJ1-2
D: TRBD1
CDR3: CAWSVLSGTGGHTF
DNA: TGTGCCTGGAGTGTCCTGTCCGGGACAGGGGGTCACACCTTC

size: NA
V: TRBV7-9
J: TRBJ1-1
D: NA
CDR3: CASSLAGGQAFF
DNA: TGTGCCAGCAGCTTAGCTGGGGGCCAGGCTTTCTTT

size: NA
V: TRBV2
J: TRBJ2-6
D: NA
CDR3: CASRPSGVGGANVLTF
DNA: TGTGCCAGCAGACCCTCAGGGGTTGGTGGGGCCAACGTCCTGACTTTC

size: once
V: TRBV7-7
J: TRBJ2-6
D: NA
CDR3: CASSWLSKCHKVGF
DNA: TGTGCCAGCAGCTGGCTTAGTAAGTGCCACAAAGTCGGGTTC

size: NA
V: TRBV30
J: TRBJ1-2
D: NA
CDR3: CAWGLAPLNYGYTF
DNA: TGTGCCTGGGGTCTAGCCCCACTCAACTATGGCTACACCTTC

size: NA
V: TRBV11-1
J: TRBJ1-1
D: NA
CDR3: CASSPSSNTEAFF
DNA: TGTGCCAGCAGCCCCTCCTCGAACACTGAAGCTTTCTTT

size: NA
V: TRBV7-2
J: TRBJ2-4
D: NA
CDR3: CASSQGLIAKNIQYF
DNA: TGTGCCAGCAGCCAGGGACTGATAGCCAAAAACATTCAGTACTTC

size: NA
V: TRBV4-2
J: TRBJ2-2
D: TRBD2
CDR3: CASSQEPSGRADAGELFF
DNA: TGTGCCAGCAGCCAAGAACCTAGCGGGAGGGCCGACGCTGGGGAGCTGTTTTTT

size: NA
V: TRBV5-6
J: TRBJ1-5
D: TRBD1
CDR3: CASSWGGTGNQPQHF
DNA: TGTGCCAGCAGCTGGGGCGGGACAGGGAATCAGCCCCAGCATTTT

size: NA
V: TRBV28
J: TRBJ2-7
D: NA
CDR3: CASILAGAGGEQYF
DNA: TGTGCCAGCATCCTCGCGGGGGCAGGGGGCGAGCAGTACTTC

size: NA
V: TRBV4-2
J: TRBJ2-1
D: NA
CDR3: CASSQAELGHEQFF
DNA: TGTGCCAGCAGCCAAGCCGAACTTGGGCATGAGCAGTTCTTC

size: few
V: TRBV5-1
J: TRBJ2-1
D: NA
CDR3: CASSTSRDDEQFF
DNA: TGCGCCAGCTCGACATCACGGGATGATGAGCAGTTCTTC

size: NA
V: TRBV4-2
J: TRBJ2-2
D: TRBD2
CDR3: CASSHLRGGPRGELFF
DNA: TGTGCCAGCAGCCATCTCCGGGGGGGCCCGCGCGGGGAGCTGTTTTTT

size: NA
V: TRBV30
J: TRBJ2-3
D: TRBD1
CDR3: CAWGTGGGTDTQYF
DNA: TGTGCCTGGGGAACAGGGGGCGGCACAGATACGCAGTATTTT

size: NA
V: TRBV7-3
J: TRBJ2-6
D: NA
CDR3: CASSLELAGANVLTF
DNA: TGTGCCAGCAGCTTAGAGTTAGCTGGGGCCAACGTCCTGACTTTC

size: NA
V: TRBV9
J: TRBJ2-3
D: TRBD2
CDR3: CASNLAGGGDTQYF
DNA: TGTGCCAGCAACTTAGCGGGAGGTGGAGATACGCAGTATTTT

size: NA
V: TRBV29-1
J: TRBJ1-2
D: NA
CDR3: CSVAEQLANYGYTF
DNA: TGCAGCGTTGCCGAACAGTTAGCTAACTATGGCTACACCTTC

size: NA
V: TRBV19
J: TRBJ2-1
D: TRBD2
CDR3: CASTPGGGNNEQFF
DNA: TGTGCCAGTACCCCTGGCGGGGGTAACAATGAGCAGTTCTTC

size: NA
V: TRBV28
J: TRBJ2-5
D: NA
CDR3: CASSTPRSGQETQYF
DNA: TGTGCCAGCAGTACCCCAAGGAGCGGACAAGAGACCCAGTACTTC

size: NA
V: TRBV4-3
J: TRBJ2-1
D: NA
CDR3: CASSQGGRNEQFF
DNA: TGCGCCAGCAGCCAAGGGGGTCGAAATGAGCAGTTCTTC

size: NA
V: TRBV5-6
J: TRBJ1-1
D: NA
CDR3: CASSWGKDTEAFF
DNA: TGTGCCAGCAGCTGGGGAAAGGACACTGAAGCTTTCTTT

size: NA
V: TRBV10-3
J: TRBJ2-7
D: NA
CDR3: CAISESGGGVYEQYF
DNA: TGTGCCATCAGTGAGTCTGGAGGAGGGGTATACGAGCAGTACTTC

size: NA
V: TRBV5-5
J: TRBJ1-5
D: NA
CDR3: CASSLSGAGWGQPQHF
DNA: TGTGCCAGCAGCTTGTCGGGGGCGGGCTGGGGTCAGCCCCAGCATTTT

size: NA
V: TRBV7-9
J: TRBJ1-1
D: NA
CDR3: CASSRAQGLNTEAFF
DNA: TGTGCCAGCAGCCGTGCTCAGGGATTGAACACTGAAGCTTTCTTT

size: NA
V: TRBV11-2
J: TRBJ1-5
D: NA
CDR3: CASSPGYSQPQHF
DNA: TGTGCCAGCAGCCCAGGGTACAGTCAGCCCCAGCATTTT

size: NA
V: TRBV4-3
J: TRBJ2-1
D: NA
CDR3: CASSLNGEQFF
DNA: TGCGCCAGCAGCCTCAACGGTGAGCAGTTCTTC

size: NA
V: TRBV6-6
J: TRBJ2-7
D: NA
CDR3: CASSSQVPPSYEQYF
DNA: TGTGCCAGCAGTTCACAGGTTCCCCCTTCCTACGAGCAGTACTTC

size: NA
V: TRBV25-1
J: TRBJ2-3
D: NA
CDR3: CASSPGGTDTQYF
DNA: TGTGCCAGCAGCCCTGGAGGGACAGATACGCAGTATTTT

size: NA
V: TRBV4-1
J: TRBJ2-4
D: NA
CDR3: CASSQDLNIQYF
DNA: TGCGCCAGCAGCCAAGATTTAAACATTCAGTACTTC

size: NA
V: TRBV10-3
J: TRBJ2-7
D: NA
CDR3: CAGGGTGSYEQYF
DNA: TGTGCCGGGGGTGGGACGGGCTCCTACGAGCAGTACTTC

size: NA
V: TRBV11-2
J: TRBJ2-1
D: NA
CDR3: CASSSPRRAGEQFF
DNA: TGTGCCAGCAGCTCGCCCCGGCGGGCGGGTGAGCAGTTCTTC

size: NA
V: TRBV5-1
J: TRBJ2-5
D: NA
CDR3: CASSGIGYQETQYF
DNA: TGCGCCAGCAGTGGTATCGGTTACCAAGAGACCCAGTACTTC

size: NA
V: TRBV7-2
J: TRBJ2-5
D: NA
CDR3: CASSAWVTQYF
DNA: TGTGCCAGCAGCGCGTGGGTGACCCAGTACTTC

size: NA
V: TRBV28
J: TRBJ2-1
D: NA
CDR3: CAMNLITSSNEQFF
DNA: TGTGCCATGAATCTCATTACTTCCTCAAATGAGCAGTTCTTC

size: NA
V: TRBV4-3
J: TRBJ2-1
D: TRBD2
CDR3: CASSQDLASGSYNEQFF
DNA: TGCGCCAGCAGCCAAGATCTGGCTAGCGGTAGCTACAATGAGCAGTTCTTC

size: NA
V: TRBV5-1
J: TRBJ1-3
D: NA
CDR3: CASSISDVGSGNTIYF
DNA: TGCGCCAGCAGCATTAGTGACGTCGGCTCTGGAAACACCATATATTTT

size: few
V: TRBV28
J: TRBJ2-7
D: NA
CDR3: CASSADRPPYEQYF
DNA: TGTGCCAGCAGTGCGGACAGACCACCCTACGAGCAGTACTTC

size: NA
V: TRBV30
J: TRBJ1-1
D: NA
CDR3: CAWSLGGGEAEAFF
DNA: TGTGCCTGGAGCCTCGGGGGGGGTGAGGCTGAAGCTTTCTTT

size: NA
V: TRBV29-1
J: TRBJ2-1
D: TRBD2
CDR3: CSVGLAGVNEQFF
DNA: TGCAGCGTTGGACTAGCGGGAGTCAATGAGCAGTTCTTC

size: NA
V: TRBV7-2
J: TRBJ2-1
D: TRBD2
CDR3: CASSPGLAGYNEQFF
DNA: TGTGCCAGCAGCCCGGGACTAGCGGGATACAATGAGCAGTTCTTC

size: NA
V: TRBV28
J: TRBJ2-1
D: TRBD2
CDR3: CASSLSGGVYNEQFF
DNA: TGTGCCAGCAGTCTAAGCGGGGGCGTATACAATGAGCAGTTCTTC

size: NA
V: TRBV18
J: TRBJ2-5
D: NA
CDR3: CASSLSRDREQYF
DNA: TGTGCCAGCTCACTTTCGCGCGACCGAGAGCAGTACTTC

size: NA
V: TRBV11-3
J: TRBJ1-2
D: NA
CDR3: CASSLVFRYGYTF
DNA: TGTGCCAGCAGCTTAGTATTTCGCTATGGCTACACCTTC

size: NA
V: TRBV5-1
J: TRBJ2-7
D: NA
CDR3: CASSLAEGYEQYF
DNA: TGCGCCAGCAGCTTGGCCGAGGGTTACGAGCAGTACTTC

size: NA
V: TRBV29-1
J: TRBJ1-5
D: NA
CDR3: CSVAGEGQPQHF
DNA: TGCAGCGTAGCGGGAGAGGGTCAGCCCCAGCATTTT

size: once
V: TRBV7-3
J: TRBJ2-3
D: NA
CDR3: CASSSGRGLDTQYF
DNA: TGTGCCAGCAGCTCCGGGCGAGGCCTAGATACGCAGTATTTT

size: NA
V: TRBV14
J: TRBJ1-2
D: NA
CDR3: CASSQAEAGGYGYTF
DNA: TGTGCCAGCAGCCAAGCGGAAGCAGGCGGCTATGGCTACACCTTC

size: NA
V: TRBV10-3
J: TRBJ2-7
D: TRBD2
CDR3: CAACPSGSFTGYEQYF
DNA: TGTGCCGCCTGCCCCAGCGGGAGCTTCACGGGCTACGAGCAGTACTTC

size: NA
V: TRBV7-9
J: TRBJ2-1
D: TRBD2
CDR3: CASSLAFREGYNEQFF
DNA: TGTGCCAGCAGCTTAGCGTTCCGGGAGGGCTACAATGAGCAGTTCTTC

size: NA
V: TRBV29-1
J: TRBJ2-7
D: TRBD1
CDR3: CSVSADRGSSYEQYF
DNA: TGCAGCGTTTCCGCTGACAGGGGGAGCTCCTACGAGCAGTACTTC

size: NA
V: TRBV25-1
J: TRBJ2-5
D: TRBD2
CDR3: CASSEIAGQETQYF
DNA: TGTGCCAGCAGTGAAATAGCGGGCCAAGAGACCCAGTACTTC

size: NA
V: TRBV28
J: TRBJ1-1
D: TRBD1
CDR3: CASSLQGARAEAFF
DNA: TGTGCCAGCAGTTTACAGGGGGCAAGGGCTGAAGCTTTCTTT

size: NA
V: TRBV7-2
J: TRBJ1-2
D: TRBD1
CDR3: CASSSGQGTYGYTF
DNA: TGTGCCAGCAGCTCCGGACAGGGGACCTATGGCTACACCTTC

size: NA
V: TRBV28
J: TRBJ1-1
D: NA
CDR3: CASSPPLENTEAFF
DNA: TGTGCCAGCAGTCCACCCCTAGAGAACACTGAAGCTTTCTTT